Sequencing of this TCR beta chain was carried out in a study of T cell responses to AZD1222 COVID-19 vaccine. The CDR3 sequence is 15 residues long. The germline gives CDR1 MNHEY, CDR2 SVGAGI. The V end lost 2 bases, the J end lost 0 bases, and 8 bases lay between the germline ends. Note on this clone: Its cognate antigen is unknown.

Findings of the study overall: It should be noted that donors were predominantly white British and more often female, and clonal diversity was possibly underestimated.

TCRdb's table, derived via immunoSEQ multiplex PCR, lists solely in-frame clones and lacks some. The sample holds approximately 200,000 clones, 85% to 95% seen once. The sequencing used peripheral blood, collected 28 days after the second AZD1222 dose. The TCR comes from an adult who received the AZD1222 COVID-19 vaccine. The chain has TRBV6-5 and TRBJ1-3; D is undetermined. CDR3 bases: TGTGCCAGCAGTTACGGAAGTTCCTCTGGAAACACCATATATTTT. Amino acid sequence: CASSYGSSSGNTIYF.